This TCR beta chain derives from a study of blood T cell repertoires in COVID-19. Study context: The United States, Italy and Spain were the sources of the acute and convalescent COVID-19 samples.

This CDR3 has 16 residues. Germline CDR1 and CDR2: MDHEN and SYDVKM. The ends were cut back, 7 bases at V and 0 bases at J, with 13 bases in the middle. Those enrolled, adults aged roughly 18 to 89 years, came from around 25 US areas. As processed by the authors: Counts of nucleated cells, estimated from reference gene primer amplification, were obtained. Libraries were prepared by immunoSEQ multiplex PCR; TCRdb keeps only in-frame clonotypes and omits some of them. V and J calls and clone size are copied from that table; D and trimming were computed from the DNA. The profile shows around 200,000 clones, around 90% of them singletons.

The sequence was collected from a man younger than 30 with acute COVID-19. The chain joins TRBV28 to TRBJ1-6; no firm D call. The material sequenced was PBMCs or T cells enriched from blood (not recorded which). CDR3 sequence (DNA): TGTGCCAGCAACGCTTACCCAGGCTCCTATAATTCACCCCTCCACTTT. Its translation: CASNAYPGSYNSPLHF.